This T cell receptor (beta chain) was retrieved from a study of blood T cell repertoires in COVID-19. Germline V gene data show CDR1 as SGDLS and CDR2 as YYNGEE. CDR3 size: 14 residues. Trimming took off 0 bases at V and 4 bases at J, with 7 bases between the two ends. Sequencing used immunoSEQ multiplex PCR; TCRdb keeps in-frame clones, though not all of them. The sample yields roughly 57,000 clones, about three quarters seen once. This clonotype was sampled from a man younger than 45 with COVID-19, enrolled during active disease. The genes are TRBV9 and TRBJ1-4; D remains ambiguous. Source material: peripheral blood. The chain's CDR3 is CASSVDGVNEKLFF. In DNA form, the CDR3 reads TGTGCCAGCAGCGTAGATGGAGTTAATGAAAAACTGTTTTTT. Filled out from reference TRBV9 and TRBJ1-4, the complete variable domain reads DSGVTQTPKHLITATGQRVTLRCSPRSGDLSVYWYQQSLDQGLQFLIQYYNGEERAKGNILERFSAQQFPDLHSELNLSSLELGDSALYFCASSVDGVNEKLFFGSGTQLSVL.